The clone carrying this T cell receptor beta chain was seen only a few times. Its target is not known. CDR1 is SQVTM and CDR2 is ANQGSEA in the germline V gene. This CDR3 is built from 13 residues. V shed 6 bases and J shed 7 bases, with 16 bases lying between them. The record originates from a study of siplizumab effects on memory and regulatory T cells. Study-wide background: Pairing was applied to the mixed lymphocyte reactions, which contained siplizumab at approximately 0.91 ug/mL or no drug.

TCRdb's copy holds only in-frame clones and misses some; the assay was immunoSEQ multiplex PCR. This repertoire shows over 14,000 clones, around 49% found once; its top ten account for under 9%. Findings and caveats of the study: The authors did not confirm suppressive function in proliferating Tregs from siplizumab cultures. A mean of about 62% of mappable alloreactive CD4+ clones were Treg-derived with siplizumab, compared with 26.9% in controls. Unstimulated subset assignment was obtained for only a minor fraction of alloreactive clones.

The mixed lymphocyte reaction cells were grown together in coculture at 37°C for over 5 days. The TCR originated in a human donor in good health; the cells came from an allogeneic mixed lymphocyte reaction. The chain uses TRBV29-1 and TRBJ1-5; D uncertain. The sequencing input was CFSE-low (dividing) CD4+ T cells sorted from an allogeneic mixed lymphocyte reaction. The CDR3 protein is CSVLLGFGQPQHF. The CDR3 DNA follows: TGCAGCGTCTTGCTGGGGTTTGGCCAGCCCCAGCATTTT.